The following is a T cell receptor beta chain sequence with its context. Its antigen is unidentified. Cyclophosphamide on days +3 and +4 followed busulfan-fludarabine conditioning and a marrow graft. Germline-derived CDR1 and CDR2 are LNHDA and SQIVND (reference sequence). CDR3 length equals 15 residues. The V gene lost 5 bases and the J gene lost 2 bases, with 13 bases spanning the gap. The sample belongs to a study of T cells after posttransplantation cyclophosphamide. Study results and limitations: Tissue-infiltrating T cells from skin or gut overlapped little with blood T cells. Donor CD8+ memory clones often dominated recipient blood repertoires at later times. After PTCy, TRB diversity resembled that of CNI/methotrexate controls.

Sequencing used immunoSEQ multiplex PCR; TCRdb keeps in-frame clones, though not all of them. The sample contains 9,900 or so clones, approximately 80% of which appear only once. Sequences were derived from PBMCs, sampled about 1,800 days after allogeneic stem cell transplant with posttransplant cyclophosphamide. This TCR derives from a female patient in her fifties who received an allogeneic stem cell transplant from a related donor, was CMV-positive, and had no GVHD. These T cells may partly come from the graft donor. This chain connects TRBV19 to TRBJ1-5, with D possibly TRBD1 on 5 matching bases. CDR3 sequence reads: CASSSPTGGNQPQHF. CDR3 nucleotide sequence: TGTGCCAGTAGTTCCCCCACAGGTGGCAATCAGCCCCAGCATTTT.